One and the same sample provided the 27 T cell receptor beta chains below, sequenced in a study of Graves' ophthalmopathy and Graves' hyperthyroidism. RNA transcripts provided the template for amplifying TCR beta CDR3 regions. In the first round, RT-PCR was carried out with HTBI primers, and a multiplex PCR formed the second round. One entry per CDR3 protein results from TCRdb running MiXCR on the multiplex PCR reads. The table includes 900,000 to 1,200,000 distinct CDR3 sequences, less than 45% detected once. Sequencing used peripheral blood or thyroid tissue (not recorded which). The receptors derive from an adult man with Graves' hyperthyroidism.

In this sample, this clonotype turned up a few times. The chain combines TRBV5-1 with TRBJ2-7, with D perhaps matching TRBD2 (6 bases). Per the germline V gene, CDR1 is SGHRS and CDR2 is YFSETQ. The CDR3 covers 16 residues. Trimming shortened V by 4 bases and J by 6 bases, and 23 bases separated the two germline ends. CDR3 loop: CASSQAPGVGRGEQYF. CDR3 sequence (DNA): TGCGCCAGCAGCCAAGCCCCGGGGGTCGGGAGAGGCGAGCAGTACTTC.

The chain joins TRBV7-2 to TRBJ1-2; D might be TRBD1 (6 bases). Trimming left V 1 base short and J 8 bases short, with 11 bases between. The germline V gene has CDR1 SGHTA and CDR2 FQGNSA. This CDR3 has 13 amino acids. The CDR3 DNA follows: TGTGCCAGCAGCTTAGGCGGGGGCGGCGGCTACACCTTC. Amino acid sequence: CASSLGGGGGYTF. Using reference TRBV7-2 and TRBJ1-2 for the parts outside the CDR3, the full variable domain is GAGVSQSPSNKVTEKGKDVELRCDPISGHTALYWYRQSLGQGLEFLIYFQGNSAPDKSGLPSDRFSAERTGGSVSTLTIQRTQQEDSAVYLCASSLGGGGGYTFGSGTRLTVV.

There are many counts of this clonotype. V and J are TRBV24-1 and TRBJ2-5, with unresolved D. V lost 5 bases to trimming and J lost 4 bases, with 16 bases between them. The V gene's germline CDR1 is KGHDR and CDR2 SFDVKD. The CDR3 is 15 residues long. The CDR3 nucleotides read TGTGCCACCAGTGGCGGATTTAGTCGCCTAGAGACCCAGTACTTC. This gives the protein CATSGGFSRLETQYF.

This clonotype was seen just once. The chain couples TRBV7-8 to TRBJ2-7; weak D call: TRBD2 (5 bases). Trimming took off 5 bases at V and 0 bases at J, with 11 bases between the two ends. Germline V gives CDR1 SGHVS, CDR2 FQNEAQ. The CDR3 is 14 amino acids. CDR3 region: CASSPAASSYEQYF. CDR3 nucleotides: TGTGCCAGCAGCCCAGCGGCGAGCTCCTACGAGCAGTACTTC.

The chain has TRBV10-3 and TRBJ1-3; the D is unclear. V dropped 0 bases and J dropped 0 bases, with 12 bases sitting between them. The CDR3 consists of 17 residues. CDR1 is ENHRY and CDR2 is SYGVKD in the germline V gene. The CDR3 region is CAISESMVAYSGNTIYF. The CDR3 nucleotides read TGTGCCATCAGTGAGTCGATGGTAGCCTACTCTGGAAACACCATATATTTT.

This clonotype was observed a few times. One end of the junction is discordant with germline, which a read error may explain. The V and J genes are TRBV29-1 and TRBJ2-6, with D hard to call. Germline CDR1 SQVTM, CDR2 ANQGSEA. There are 11 residues in the CDR3. This CDR3 is CSVARANVLTF. CDR3 nucleotide sequence: TGCAGCGTTGCTCGGGCCAACGTCCTGACTTTT.

The V gene is TRBV6-6, the J gene TRBJ1-2; TRBD1 agrees at 7 bases. Germline V gene lookup returns CDR1 MNHNY and CDR2 SVGAGI (reference sequence). There are 13 residues in the CDR3. The J segment lost 8 bases and the V segment lost 6 bases, leaving 9 bases of the junction unmatched. In nucleotides, the CDR3 is TGTGCCAGCAGGGACAGGACGGCGGGAGGCTACACCTTC. Translated, it gives CASRDRTAGGYTF.

This clonotype appeared a few times. The J gene is TRBJ1-1, the V gene TRBV12-3 or TRBV12-4; no reliable D call. The CDR3 runs to 15 residues. The V gene lost 5 bases and the J gene lost 1 base, with 14 bases spanning the gap. The CDR3 coding sequence is TGTGCCAGCAGTCTTCGTCCCGCCTCGAACACTGAAGCTTTCTTT. As protein: CASSLRPASNTEAFF.

The V call is TRBV12-3 or TRBV12-4, the J call TRBJ1-6; D is uncertain. The length of the CDR3 is 13 residues. Deletions cut 6 bases from V and 10 bases from J, with 13 bases between. Here the CDR3 reads CASREGGYSPLHF. The CDR3 DNA reads as TGTGCCAGCAGAGAGGGCGGGTACTCACCCCTCCACTTT.

This clonotype came up a few times. V gene TRBV6-2 or TRBV6-3 combines with J gene TRBJ1-1, with unresolved D. V lost 1 base, J lost 11 bases, and 14 bases lay in between. The CDR3 runs 13 residues. Germline loops: CDR1 MNHEY, CDR2 SVGEGT. Here the CDR3 DNA reads TGTGCCAGCAGTTACTTCCCTGGTGGGGAGGCTTTCTTT. This translates into CASSYFPGGEAFF.

This clonotype has ten or more counts. The rearrangement uses TRBV5-1 and TRBJ2-7; maybe TRBD1 (5 bases). Germline V CDR1 and CDR2: SGHRS, YFSETQ. V was shortened by 4 bases and J by 0 bases, with 14 bases between the two germline ends. There are 15 residues in the CDR3. This CDR3 reads CASSAEQGPSYEQYF. CDR3 nucleotides: TGCGCCAGCAGCGCGGAGCAGGGCCCCTCCTACGAGCAGTACTTC.

This clonotype came up once. Just one base apart from a much larger clone, this may be a read error. The chain couples TRBV11-2 to TRBJ1-1; 7 bases agree with TRBD1. CDR1 and CDR2 from the germline V gene are SGHAT and FQNNGV. There are 14 residues in the CDR3. J lost 4 bases, V lost 5 bases, and 7 bases had no gene match. For the CDR3, the DNA is TGTGCCAGCAGCCCCCCGGACAGGAGCACTGAAGCTTTCTTT. Its translation: CASSPPDRSTEAFF.

Remarks on this clonotype: A read error is possible here, since a much larger clone lies one base away. This chain connects TRBV19 to TRBJ1-6; D not resolved. The CDR3 sequence is 15 residues long. Germline V gene sequence: CDR1 LNHDA, CDR2 SQIVND (reference sequence). CDR3 coding DNA: TGTACCAGTAGTATCACGGACTCACTTAATTCACCCCTCCACTTT. It codes for CTSSITDSLNSPLHF.

In this sample, this clonotype turned up many times. The V gene is TRBV6-1, the J gene TRBJ1-4; D uncertain. The V end was cut by 8 bases, the J end by 0 bases, with 10 bases between. The germline gives CDR1 MNHNS, CDR2 SASEGT. The CDR3 runs to 14 residues. The CDR3 DNA follows: TGTGCCAGCGGTTACAGATCAACTAATGAAAAACTGTTTTTT. This encodes CASGYRSTNEKLFF.

The CDR3 DNA reads as TGCGCCAGCAGCTTGACCCCACTCAGGGATGAAGCTTTCTTT. Protein product: CASSLTPLRDEAFF. The chain recombines TRBV5-1 with TRBJ1-1; TRBD1 might be the D (5 bases). Germline V gene sequence: CDR1 SGHRS, CDR2 YFSETQ. V was clipped by 1 base and J by 7 bases, with 14 bases between them. The CDR3 is 14 amino acids. The complete variable domain, with remaining parts taken from reference TRBV5-1 and TRBJ1-1, reads KAGVTQTPRYLIKTRGQQVTLSCSPISGHRSVSWYQQTPGQGLQFLFEYFSETQRNKGNFPGRFSGRQFSNSRSEMNVSTLELGDSALYLCASSLTPLRDEAFFGQGTRLTVV.

This clonotype was recorded at least ten times. J is TRBJ2-7 and V is TRBV19; 10 bases line up with TRBD1. The J segment lost 3 bases and the V segment lost 5 bases, leaving 4 bases of the junction unmatched. Per the germline V gene, CDR1 is LNHDA and CDR2 is SQIVND (reference sequence). CDR3 size: 14 residues. The CDR3 DNA follows: TGTGCCAGTAGTGGGACAGGGGTGAGCTACGAGCAGTACTTC. The encoded protein is CASSGTGVSYEQYF. The whole variable domain, filled in from reference TRBV19 and TRBJ2-7, reads DGGITQSPKYLFRKEGQNVTLSCEQNLNHDAMYWYRQDPGQGLRLIYYSQIVNDFQKGDIAEGYSVSREKKESFPLTVTSAQKNPTAFYLCASSGTGVSYEQYFGPGTRLTVT.

In DNA form, the CDR3 reads TGTGCCAGCAGTTATTTCGGGACAGGGGGTTTCTACGAGCAGTACTTC. As protein: CASSYFGTGGFYEQYF. The rearrangement uses TRBV12-3 or TRBV12-4 and TRBJ2-7; the match to TRBD1 covers 11 bases. The CDR3 spans 16 residues. J lost 3 bases, V lost 4 bases, and 8 bases had no gene match.

This clonotype occurred many times. The gene calls are TRBV7-8 and TRBJ1-4; 8 bases map to TRBD1. The CDR3 totals 15 residues. Germline V gene data show CDR1 as SGHVS and CDR2 as FQNEAQ. V lost 5 bases, J lost 8 bases, and 10 bases stayed unmatched. CDR3 DNA sequence: TGTGCCAGCAGCCCCGACAGGGGCTTGGTCGAAAAACTGTTTTTT. It translates to CASSPDRGLVEKLFF.

This clonotype was seen ten or more times. V is TRBV7-9 and J is TRBJ2-5, with 8 positions matching TRBD1. The CDR3 loop spans 14 amino acids. J was trimmed by 2 bases and V by 6 bases; bases with no gene match: 5. CDR1 and CDR2 from the germline V gene are SEHNR and FQNEAQ (reference sequence). CDR3 bases: TGTGCCAGCAGTAGAGGACAGGGTCAAGAGACCCAGTACTTC. Amino acids: CASSRGQGQETQYF.

V usage is TRBV20-1 and J usage is TRBJ1-3; D ambiguous. Trimming pared 1 base from V and 0 bases from J, leaving 13 bases between. The CDR3 length is 16 residues. Germline CDR1 DFQATT, CDR2 SNEGSKA (reference sequence). The CDR3 DNA follows: TGCAGTGCTAGAGTTCGGGTTTTGGGCTCTGGAAACACCATATATTTT. Translated: CSARVRVLGSGNTIYF.

This clonotype occurred many times. This sequence joins TRBV9 and TRBJ1-2; possibly TRBD1 for D (6 bases). The V end was cut by 1 base, the J end by 4 bases, with 11 bases between. The CDR3 consists of 14 residues. The germline V gene has CDR1 SGDLS and CDR2 YYNGEE. The CDR3 bases are TGTGCCAGCAGCGTAAGGACAGACTCCTATGGCTACACCTTC. Its translation: CASSVRTDSYGYTF.

This clonotype appeared many times. This chain links TRBV11-2 with TRBJ1-6, with D possibly TRBD1 on 5 matching bases. The CDR3 spans 15 residues. The V end lost 5 bases, the J end lost 5 bases, and 13 bases lay between the germline ends. CDR1 is SGHAT, CDR2 FQNNGV, per germline. CDR3 residues: CASSQRDGHNSPLHF. The CDR3 nucleotides read TGTGCCAGCAGCCAACGGGACGGACATAATTCACCCCTCCACTTT.

The chain couples TRBV28 to TRBJ1-1, with 7 positions matching TRBD1. Trimming cost V 9 bases and J 0 bases; bases outside gene matches: 4. Germline V lookup: CDR1 MDHEN, CDR2 SYDVKM. This CDR3 is built from 13 residues. The CDR3 DNA reads TGTGCCAGTACAGGGGTCCTGAACACTGAAGCTTTCTTT. Protein sequence: CASTGVLNTEAFF.

The gene calls are TRBV15 and TRBJ1-6; TRBD1 agrees at 7 bases. V lost 4 bases to trimming and J lost 7 bases; unmatched junction nucleotides: 7. The CDR3 covers 15 residues. Germline V gene sequence: CDR1 LNHNV, CDR2 YYDKDF (reference sequence). The CDR3 region is CATSTRDSLNSPLHF. CDR3 nucleotide sequence: TGTGCCACCAGCACCCGGGACAGCCTCAATTCACCCCTCCACTTT. The full variable domain, its missing parts supplied by reference TRBV15 and TRBJ1-6, is DAMVIQNPRYQVTQFGKPVTLSCSQTLNHNVMYWYQQKSSQAPKLLFHYYDKDFNNEADTPDNFQSRRPNTSFCFLDIRSPGLGDTAMYLCATSTRDSLNSPLHFGNGTRLTVT.

This clonotype has a count of ten or more. The rearrangement joins TRBV10-1 to TRBJ1-5, with D unresolved. This CDR3 has 16 amino acids. CDR1 is WNHNN and CDR2 is SYGVQD in the germline V gene (reference sequence). V lost 10 bases and J 6 bases, leaving 25 bases between the germline ends. The CDR3 protein is CATIPDVGIVGQPQHF. The CDR3 nucleotides are TGCGCCACTATTCCCGACGTCGGTATAGTGGGTCAGCCCCAGCATTTT.

The sample holds many counts of this clonotype. The chain links TRBV10-3 to TRBJ1-1, with a weak D call TRBD1 (5 bases). CDR1 is ENHRY, CDR2 SYGVKD, per germline. The CDR3 has 14 residues. Trimming stripped 2 bases from V and 1 base from J, with 8 bases between. The CDR3 DNA reads TGTGCCATCAGTGAGGGGCAGGGGAACACTGAAGCTTTCTTT. This sequence encodes CAISEGQGNTEAFF.

This clonotype was seen at least ten times. V gene TRBV14 combines with J gene TRBJ1-1; 7 nucleotides match TRBD1. J lost 2 bases, V lost 0 bases, and 6 bases had no gene match. The CDR3 sequence is 16 residues long. Germline lookup yields CDR1 SGHDN and CDR2 FVKESK. CDR3 nucleotide sequence: TGTGCCAGCAGCCAAGAAGAACAGGGGATAAACACTGAAGCTTTCTTT. Amino acid sequence: CASSQEEQGINTEAFF. Full variable domain (outside the CDR3, taken from reference TRBV14 and TRBJ1-1): EAGVTQFPSHSVIEKGQTVTLRCDPISGHDNLYWYRRVMGKEIKFLLHFVKESKQDESGMPNNRFLAERTGGTYSTLKVQPAELEDSGVYFCASSQEEQGINTEAFFGQGTRLTVV.